Listed below are T cell receptor beta chains from one sample, sequenced in a study of T cell responses to AZD1222 COVID-19 vaccine. Sequencing was performed with immunoSEQ multiplex PCR; in TCRdb, only in-frame clones are kept and a portion is missing. The sample lists roughly 97,000 clones, roughly 91% seen once, with 7.5% in the top ten. The sequencing used peripheral blood, collected on day 0 of AZD1222 vaccination. The receptors derive from an adult in good health. Each CDR3 is given with its conserved first and last residue. The D gene is left open where the match is weak. Clone size, where shown, is once, few, many, or a class for clones that have expanded.

16	TRBV28	-	TRBD1	TRBJ1-2	CASSANRGEGIYGYTF	TGTGCCAGCAGTGCTAACAGGGGTGAAGGTATCTATGGCTACACCTTC
14	TRBV5-6	-	TRBD1	TRBJ1-2	CASSELVQGGGYTF	TGTGCCAGCAGTGAATTGGTACAGGGGGGAGGCTACACCTTC
12	TRBV6-6	-	-	TRBJ2-7	CASRTHSYEQYF	TGTGCCAGCAGGACTCACTCCTACGAGCAGTACTTC
17	TRBV28	-	-	TRBJ2-3	CASSSLRDTIYTDTQYF	TGTGCCAGCAGTTCCTTACGGGACACAATTTACACAGATACGCAGTATTTT
15	TRBV27	-	-	TRBJ1-2	CASSFSGQVRGGYTF	TGTGCCAGCAGTTTCTCGGGGCAGGTTCGAGGCGGCTACACCTTC
16	TRBV7-9	-	TRBD1	TRBJ1-2	CASSLGRGEYENGYTF	TGTGCCAGCAGCTTAGGCAGGGGGGAGTACGAGAATGGCTACACCTTC
9	TRBV28	-	-	TRBJ2-7	CALFYEQYF	TGTGCACTATTTTACGAGCAGTACTTC
15	TRBV5-1	-	TRBD1	TRBJ1-5	CASSLGGTENQPQHF	TGCGCCAGCAGCTTAGGTGGGACAGAGAATCAGCCCCAGCATTTT
13	TRBV29-1	-	TRBD2	TRBJ2-1	CSGAGTSGIVQFF	TGCAGCGGAGCCGGGACTAGCGGGATTGTGCAGTTCTTC
12	TRBV18	-	-	TRBJ1-4	CASSPPDEKLFF	TGTGCCAGCTCACCACCGGACGAAAAACTGTTTTTT
15	TRBV7-9	-	-	TRBJ1-2	CASSPRGQRGYGYTF	TGTGCCAGCAGCCCCAGAGGTCAAAGAGGCTATGGCTACACCTTC
12	TRBV30	few	TRBD1	TRBJ1-2	CAGDRGPGGYTF	TGTGCCGGGGACAGGGGGCCCGGTGGCTACACCTTC
14	TRBV11-2	-	TRBD1	TRBJ2-7	CASSLGQGRSEQYF	TGTGCCAGCAGCTTAGGACAGGGACGCAGTGAGCAGTACTTC
14	TRBV14	-	-	TRBJ1-2	CASSRPGPNYGYTF	TGTGCCAGCAGTCGGCCGGGACCAAACTATGGCTACACCTTC
14	TRBV30	-	-	TRBJ1-4	CAWSVMATNEKLFF	TGTGCCTGGAGTGTAATGGCCACTAATGAAAAACTGTTTTTT
11	TRBV5-1	-	-	TRBJ1-1	CASNQNTEAFF	TGCGCCAGCAACCAGAACACTGAAGCTTTCTTT
13	TRBV19	-	-	TRBJ2-5	CASSPTVQETQYF	TGTGCCAGTAGTCCCACAGTCCAAGAGACCCAGTACTTC
17	TRBV6-2/TRBV6-3	-	TRBD1	TRBJ1-5	CASSSRTGIGSNQPQHF	TGTGCCAGCAGTTCCCGGACAGGGATCGGAAGCAATCAGCCCCAGCATTTT
13	TRBV5-6	-	-	TRBJ2-7	CASSFGSSYEQYF	TGTGCCAGCAGCTTTGGGAGCTCCTACGAGCAGTACTTC
14	TRBV19	-	-	TRBJ1-5	CASCFSVGNQPQHF	TGTGCCAGCTGCTTTTCGGTGGGAAATCAGCCCCAGCATTTT
12	TRBV29-1	-	-	TRBJ2-3	CSVEGEVDTQYF	TGCAGCGTTGAAGGAGAGGTAGATACGCAGTATTTT
16	TRBV18	-	TRBD1	TRBJ1-4	CASSPRDRSTNEKLFF	TGTGCCAGCTCACCACGGGACAGATCAACTAATGAAAAACTGTTTTTT
13	TRBV28	once	-	TRBJ1-5	CASSLYSTGRQHF	TGTGCCAGCAGTTTATACTCAACAGGACGCCAGCATTTT
14	TRBV28	-	-	TRBJ1-1	CASSSPGLNTEAFF	TGTGCCAGCAGTTCGCCGGGCCTCAACACTGAAGCTTTCTTT
14	TRBV5-1	-	-	TRBJ2-2	CASSLAGESGELFF	TGCGCCAGCAGCTTGGCAGGGGAGTCCGGGGAGCTGTTTTTT
15	TRBV9	-	-	TRBJ2-3	CASSVAPGQGDTQYF	TGTGCCAGCAGCGTAGCTCCGGGCCAGGGGGATACGCAGTATTTT
13	TRBV11-2	-	-	TRBJ1-4	CASSLGVVEKLFF	TGTGCCAGCAGCCTGGGGGTTGTCGAAAAACTGTTTTTT
14	TRBV30	-	TRBD1	TRBJ1-2	CAWSPGQAAYGYTF	TGTGCCTGGAGCCCTGGACAGGCGGCTTATGGCTACACCTTC
15	TRBV5-5	-	-	TRBJ2-7	CASSPALGDLYEQYF	TGTGCCAGCAGCCCTGCTCTAGGAGACCTATACGAGCAGTACTTC
17	TRBV7-2	-	TRBD1	TRBJ1-5	CASSPRSAGGPPWPQHF	TGTGCCAGCAGCCCTAGATCGGCAGGGGGCCCGCCTTGGCCCCAGCATTTT
16	TRBV4-2	-	-	TRBJ1-4	CASSQGLGVISEKLFF	TGTGCCAGCAGCCAAGGACTGGGGGTAATCTCTGAAAAACTGTTTTTT
14	TRBV19	-	TRBD1	TRBJ1-2	CASSRQGNSGGYTF	TGTGCCAGTAGCCGACAGGGAAACTCGGGAGGCTACACTTTC
15	TRBV7-2	-	-	TRBJ1-1	CASSQYRPRATEAFF	TGTGCCAGCAGCCAATACCGACCGCGGGCCACTGAAGCTTTCTTT
14	TRBV6-4	-	TRBD1	TRBJ2-2	CASRDRGGTGELFF	TGTGCCAGCAGGGACAGGGGTGGCACCGGGGAGCTGTTTTTT
13	TRBV19	-	-	TRBJ2-1	CASSIRGYNEQFF	TGTGCCAGTAGTATAAGGGGTTACAATGAGCAGTTCTTC
12	TRBV5-4	-	-	TRBJ2-7	CASSLGPREQYF	TGTGCCAGCAGCTTGGGACCCAGGGAGCAGTACTTC
15	TRBV19	-	-	TRBJ1-1	CASSIRRERSTEAFF	TGTGCCAGTAGTATCCGCAGGGAGAGAAGTACTGAAGCTTTCTTT
12	TRBV18	once	-	TRBJ1-1	CASSLLRSEAFF	TGTGCCAGCTCGCTCTTGCGAAGTGAAGCTTTCTTT
15	TRBV6-5	-	-	TRBJ2-1	CASRSTSFFHNEQFF	TGTGCCAGCAGGTCGACTAGTTTCTTCCACAATGAGCAGTTCTTC
14	TRBV7-2	-	-	TRBJ1-4	CASSPRVRGEKLFF	TGTGCCAGCAGCCCGAGAGTGAGGGGGGAAAAACTGTTTTTT
15	TRBV11-3	-	TRBD2	TRBJ2-1	CASSLGTSVNNEQFF	TGTGCCAGCAGCTTAGGGACTAGCGTAAACAATGAGCAGTTCTTC
14	TRBV10-1	-	TRBD1	TRBJ1-2	CDPRDRGDFCGYTF	TGCGACCCCCGGGACAGGGGGGATTTTTGCGGCTACACCTTC
13	TRBV5-1	few	TRBD1	TRBJ1-1	CASTDREGTEAFF	TGCGCCAGCACGGACAGGGAGGGTACTGAAGCTTTCTTT
16	TRBV9	once	TRBD1	TRBJ2-1	CASSARGTGFDNEQFF	TGTGCCAGCAGCGCTAGGGGGACAGGGTTTGACAATGAGCAGTTCTTC
12	TRBV2	-	-	TRBJ1-5	CASRDRLAPQHF	TGTGCCAGCAGGGATAGGTTGGCGCCCCAGCATTTT
16	TRBV5-5	few	TRBD1	TRBJ2-7	CASSFGTGTGSFEQYF	TGTGCCAGCAGCTTCGGTACCGGGACAGGGTCTTTCGAGCAGTACTTC
14	TRBV19	-	-	TRBJ2-7	CASSQTGSSYEQYF	TGTGCCAGTAGTCAAACAGGAAGCTCCTACGAGCAGTACTTC
15	TRBV28	-	-	TRBJ2-7	CASRAPGILAGEQYF	TGTGCCAGCAGGGCCCCGGGTATCCTAGCCGGGGAGCAGTACTTC
16	TRBV24-1	-	TRBD1	TRBJ1-2	CATSDATGQGYNGYTF	TGTGCCACCAGTGATGCCACGGGACAGGGATATAATGGCTACACCTTC
15	TRBV2	-	-	TRBJ2-7	CASRSYSGTVDEQYF	TGTGCCAGCAGATCTTACTCCGGGACGGTGGACGAGCAGTACTTC
14	TRBV4-3	-	-	TRBJ2-2	CASSQDPLTGELFF	TGCGCCAGCAGCCAAGATCCGCTCACCGGGGAGCTGTTTTTT
17	TRBV4-3	-	TRBD1	TRBJ2-5	CASSLGGAGGAGETQYF	TGCGCCAGCAGCCTAGGTGGGGCAGGGGGCGCGGGAGAGACCCAGTACTTC
13	TRBV5-4	-	TRBD1	TRBJ1-2	CASSVDRAYGYTF	TGTGCCAGCAGCGTGGACAGGGCCTATGGCTACACCTTC
14	TRBV30	once	TRBD2	TRBJ2-1	CAWSPPGGRGEQFF	TGTGCCTGGAGTCCCCCGGGGGGGCGGGGTGAGCAGTTCTTC
13	TRBV5-6	-	-	TRBJ2-5	CASSFGQEETQYF	TGTGCCAGCAGCTTTGGGCAGGAAGAGACCCAGTACTTC
14	TRBV6-1	-	TRBD1	TRBJ1-1	CASSESGGYTEAFF	TGTGCCAGCAGTGAATCAGGGGGTTACACTGAAGCTTTCTTT
16	TRBV4-3	once	-	TRBJ1-6	CASSQEGQRIGSPLHF	TGCGCCAGCAGCCAAGAGGGGCAGCGAATAGGTTCACCCCTCCACTTT
15	TRBV11-2	-	-	TRBJ2-1	CASSLGYASYNEQFF	TGTGCCAGCAGCTTAGGGTATGCCTCCTACAATGAGCAGTTCTTC
13	TRBV13	-	-	TRBJ1-1	CASSYQENTEAFF	TGTGCCAGCAGCTATCAGGAGAACACTGAAGCTTTCTTT